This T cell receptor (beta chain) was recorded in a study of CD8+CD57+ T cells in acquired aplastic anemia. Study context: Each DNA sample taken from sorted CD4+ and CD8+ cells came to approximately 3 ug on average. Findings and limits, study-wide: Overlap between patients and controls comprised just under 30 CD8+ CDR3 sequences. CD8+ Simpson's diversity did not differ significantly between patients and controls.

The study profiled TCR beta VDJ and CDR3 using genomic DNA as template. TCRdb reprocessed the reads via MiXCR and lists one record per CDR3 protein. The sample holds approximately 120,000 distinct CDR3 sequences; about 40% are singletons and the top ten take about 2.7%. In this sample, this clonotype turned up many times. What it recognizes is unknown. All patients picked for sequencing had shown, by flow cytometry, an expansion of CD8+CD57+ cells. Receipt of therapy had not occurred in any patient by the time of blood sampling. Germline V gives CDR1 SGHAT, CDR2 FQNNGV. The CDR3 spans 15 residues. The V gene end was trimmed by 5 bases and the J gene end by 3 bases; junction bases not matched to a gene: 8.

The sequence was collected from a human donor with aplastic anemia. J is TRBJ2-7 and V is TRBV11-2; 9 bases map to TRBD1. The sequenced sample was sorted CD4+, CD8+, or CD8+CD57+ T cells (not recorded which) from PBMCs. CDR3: CASSPNRGRGYEQYF. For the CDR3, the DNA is TGTGCCAGCAGCCCGAACAGGGGGCGAGGCTACGAGCAGTACTTC.